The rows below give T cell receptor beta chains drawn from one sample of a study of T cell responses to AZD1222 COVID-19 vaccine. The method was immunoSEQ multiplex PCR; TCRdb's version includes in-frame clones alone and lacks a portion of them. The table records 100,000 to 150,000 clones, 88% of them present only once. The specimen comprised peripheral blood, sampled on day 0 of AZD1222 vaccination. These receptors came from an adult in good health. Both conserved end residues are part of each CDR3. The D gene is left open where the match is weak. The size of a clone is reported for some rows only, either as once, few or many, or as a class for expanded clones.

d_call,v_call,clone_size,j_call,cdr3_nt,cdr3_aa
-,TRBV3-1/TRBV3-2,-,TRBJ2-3,TGTGCCAGCAGCCAATCAGATACGCAGTATTTT,CASSQSDTQYF
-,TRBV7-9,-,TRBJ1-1,TGTGCCAGCAGCCTCCGAGGGGAGGGTGAAGCTTTCTTT,CASSLRGEGEAFF
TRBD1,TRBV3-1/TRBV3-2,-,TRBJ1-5,TGTGCCAGCTCAGGGGGGAGGAATCAGCCCCAGCATTTT,CASSGGRNQPQHF
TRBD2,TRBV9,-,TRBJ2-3,TGTGCCAGCAGCGAGGCGGGGGGACTGCAAACGCAGTATTTT,CASSEAGGLQTQYF
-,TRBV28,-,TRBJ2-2,TGTGCCAGCTCCCCCGGGACACAAAACACCGGGGAGCTGTTTTTT,CASSPGTQNTGELFF
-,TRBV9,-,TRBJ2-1,TGTGCCAGCAGCCCCAGGGGGGCTGAGCAGTTCTTC,CASSPRGAEQFF
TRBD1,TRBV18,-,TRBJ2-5,TGTGCCAGCTCACCAACGACAGGGGGCCAAGAGACCCAGTACTTC,CASSPTTGGQETQYF
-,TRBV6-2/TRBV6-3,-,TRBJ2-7,TGTGCCAGCAGTTACTCGAATCCGGGGCCTGGGGAATACTTC,CASSYSNPGPGEYF
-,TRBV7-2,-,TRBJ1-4,TGTGCCAGCAGCTTAAGAGGGCAGGGGCGCGAAAAACTGTTTTTT,CASSLRGQGREKLFF
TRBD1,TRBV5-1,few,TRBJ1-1,TGCGCCAGCAGCTTACAGGGGATGAACACTGAAGCTTTCTTT,CASSLQGMNTEAFF
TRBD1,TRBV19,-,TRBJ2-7,TGTGCCAGATTCCCATTTCAGGGGGTCCCCTTC,CARFPFQGVPF
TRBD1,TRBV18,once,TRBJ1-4,TGTGCCAGCTCACCACTACCGGGACAGGGGATATTAGAGGATGAAAAACTGTTTTTT,CASSPLPGQGILEDEKLFF
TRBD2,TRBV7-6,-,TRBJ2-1,TGTGCCAGCAGCTTAACGACTAGCCGAAACTACAATGAGCAGTTCTTC,CASSLTTSRNYNEQFF
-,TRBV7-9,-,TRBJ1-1,TGTGCCAGCAGCGAACTGTTGAACACTGAAGCTTTCTTT,CASSELLNTEAFF
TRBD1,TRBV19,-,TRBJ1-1,TGTGCCAGTAGTACCCCCGGGACAGTTAACACTGAAGCTTTCTTT,CASSTPGTVNTEAFF
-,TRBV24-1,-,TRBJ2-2,TGTGCCACCAGCCCGGGCCTTAGGGTAGCAAGGTTCGCGAACACCGGGGAGCTGTTTTTT,CATSPGLRVARFANTGELFF
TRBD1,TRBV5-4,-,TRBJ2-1,TGTGCCAGCGGATTGGGCGGACAGGGCTACAATGAGCAGTTCTTC,CASGLGGQGYNEQFF
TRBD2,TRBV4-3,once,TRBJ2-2,TGCGCCAGCAGCCCGAGCGGGGGAGACGGGGAGCTGTTTTTT,CASSPSGGDGELFF
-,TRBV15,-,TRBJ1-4,TGTGCCACCAGCAGAGATCAGGGTCGATATGAAAAACTGTTTTTT,CATSRDQGRYEKLFF
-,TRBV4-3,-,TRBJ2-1,TGCGCCAGCAGCCAAGATCGAGGGGGAGTACAGTTCTTC,CASSQDRGGVQFF
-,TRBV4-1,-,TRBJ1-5,TGCGCCAGCAGCCGGACGGACAGCCCCAATCAGCCCCAGCATTTT,CASSRTDSPNQPQHF
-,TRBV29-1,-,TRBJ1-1,TGCAGCGCTGCCCGGACGGTGAACACTGAAGCTTTCTTT,CSAARTVNTEAFF